This T cell receptor (beta chain) originates from a study of cytomegalovirus exposure and HLA in healthy donors. At the level of the study: There were roughly 120 million unique TCR beta sequences, drawn from approximately 180 million T cells, in an earlier analysis.

A multiplex PCR was run with 60 Vbeta primers and 13 Jbeta primers. Method: immunoSEQ multiplex PCR; TCRdb's copy keeps in-frame clones and lacks some. This table lists 65,000 to 85,000 clones. The CDR3 runs to 15 residues. The germline V gene has CDR1 MDHEN and CDR2 SYDVKM. V lost 6 bases and J lost 7; bases outside the gene matches: 9. This TCR came from a female donor in good health and CMV-seropositive. Sequenced material: PBMCs. This chain links TRBV28 with TRBJ1-5; TRBD1 matches at 10 bases. CDR3 region: CASRDRGRFGQPQHF. The CDR3 DNA sequence: TGTGCCAGCAGAGACAGGGGGCGCTTCGGCCAGCCCCAGCATTTT.